The T cell receptor beta chain under discussion was sequenced for a study of cytomegalovirus exposure and HLA in healthy donors. The study, taken as a whole, reports: Earlier findings revealed that most TCR beta V segments proved productive either about 90% or about 30% of the time. Later on, a genetic analysis was performed. It linked a missense variant in DCLRE1C with V- and J-gene trimming of TCR beta. Several of the most significant clusters were apparently associated with common viral pathogens in a later analysis.

This clone turned up a few times. Its matching antigen is unknown. Primers included in the PCR were 60 Vbeta and 13 Jbeta primers. TCRdb's table, derived via immunoSEQ multiplex PCR, lists solely in-frame clones and lacks some. The repertoire holds 130,000 to 150,000 clones, with about four fifths as singletons. Germline V CDR1 and CDR2: ENHRY, SYGVKD. Between the trimmed V and J ends, which lost 10 bases and 4 bases, there was a span of 14 bases. The CDR3 is 14 amino acids. The specimen sequenced was PBMCs. The TCR sequence derives from a young woman in good health and CMV-seropositive. The chain employs TRBV10-3 and TRBJ1-6; a possible D gene is TRBD1 (5 bases). The CDR3 is CATAVGQYNSPLHF. The CDR3 bases are TGTGCCACCGCGGTCGGACAATATAATTCACCCCTCCACTTT.